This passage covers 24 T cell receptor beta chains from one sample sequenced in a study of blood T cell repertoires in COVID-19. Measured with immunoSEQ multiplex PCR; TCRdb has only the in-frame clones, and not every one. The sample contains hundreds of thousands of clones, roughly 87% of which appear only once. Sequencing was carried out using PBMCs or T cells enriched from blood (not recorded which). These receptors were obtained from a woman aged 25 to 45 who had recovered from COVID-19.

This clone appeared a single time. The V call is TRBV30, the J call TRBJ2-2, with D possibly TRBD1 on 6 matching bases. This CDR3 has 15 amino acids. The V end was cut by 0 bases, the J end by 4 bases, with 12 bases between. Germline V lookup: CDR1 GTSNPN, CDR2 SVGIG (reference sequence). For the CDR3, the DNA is TGTGCCTGGAGTGTACACAGGGTGGGCACCGGGGAGCTGTTTTTT. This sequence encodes CAWSVHRVGTGELFF.

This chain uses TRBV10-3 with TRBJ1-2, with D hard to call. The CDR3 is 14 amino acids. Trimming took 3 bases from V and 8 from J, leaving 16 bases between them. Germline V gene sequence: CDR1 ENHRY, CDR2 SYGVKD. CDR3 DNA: TGTGCCATCAGTGAAAGGCAGGCCGGTAAGGGCTACACCTTC. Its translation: CAISERQAGKGYTF.

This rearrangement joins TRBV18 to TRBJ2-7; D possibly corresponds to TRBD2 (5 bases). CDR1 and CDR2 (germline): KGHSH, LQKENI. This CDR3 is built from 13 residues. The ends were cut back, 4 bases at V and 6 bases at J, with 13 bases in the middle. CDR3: CASSLGRLAEQYF. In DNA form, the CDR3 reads TGTGCCAGCTCACTGGGGAGATTGGCCGAGCAGTACTTC.

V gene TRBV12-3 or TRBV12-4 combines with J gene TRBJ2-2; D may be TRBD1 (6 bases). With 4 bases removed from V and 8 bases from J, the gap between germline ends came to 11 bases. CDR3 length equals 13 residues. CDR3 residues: CASSYRDLGELFF. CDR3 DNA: TGTGCCAGCAGTTACAGGGATCTGGGGGAGCTGTTTTTT.

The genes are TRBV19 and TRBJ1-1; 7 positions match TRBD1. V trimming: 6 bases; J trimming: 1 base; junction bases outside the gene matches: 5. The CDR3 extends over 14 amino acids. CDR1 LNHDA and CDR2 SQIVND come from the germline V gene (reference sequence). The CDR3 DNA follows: TGTGCCAGTAGCCTGACAGGGCGGAACACTGAAGCTTTCTTT. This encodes CASSLTGRNTEAFF.

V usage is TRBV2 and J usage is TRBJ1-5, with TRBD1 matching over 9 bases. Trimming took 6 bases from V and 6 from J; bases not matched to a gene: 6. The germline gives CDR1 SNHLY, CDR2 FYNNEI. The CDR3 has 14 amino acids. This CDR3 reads CASRDRGNAQPQHF. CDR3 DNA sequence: TGTGCCAGCAGAGACAGGGGGAATGCTCAGCCCCAGCATTTT. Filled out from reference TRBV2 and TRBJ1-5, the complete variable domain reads EPEVTQTPSHQVTQMGQEVILRCVPISNHLYFYWYRQILGQKVEFLVSFYNNEISEKSEIFDDQFSVERPDGSNFTLKIRSTKLEDSAMYFCASRDRGNAQPQHFGDGTRLSIL.

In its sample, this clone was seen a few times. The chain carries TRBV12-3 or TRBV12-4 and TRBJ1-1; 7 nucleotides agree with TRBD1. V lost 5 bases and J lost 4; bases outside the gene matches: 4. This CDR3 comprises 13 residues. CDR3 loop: CASSTGTVTEAFF. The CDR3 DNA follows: TGTGCCAGCAGTACCGGGACAGTCACTGAAGCTTTCTTT.

The CDR3 DNA sequence: TGCGCCAGCACCACTCGGCGGCGGGGGGCAACCGGGGAGCTGTTTTTT. Translating gives CASTTRRRGATGELFF. This chain joins TRBV10-1 and TRBJ2-2; 8 positions agree with TRBD2. The CDR3 totals 16 residues. CDR1 is WNHNN, CDR2 SYGVQD, per germline (reference sequence). The trim removed 7 bases at V and 5 bases at J, leaving 12 bases unmatched.

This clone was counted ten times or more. CDR3 nucleotides: TGTGCCAGCAGCTTCGGGGTTAGCTCCTACAATGAGCAGTTCTTC. Translating it yields CASSFGVSSYNEQFF. The V call is TRBV13, the J call TRBJ2-1; maybe TRBD2 (5 bases). The CDR3 sequence is 15 residues long. V was pared by 3 bases and J by 0 bases, with 9 bases between. Germline CDR1 PRHDT, CDR2 FYEKMQ (reference sequence).

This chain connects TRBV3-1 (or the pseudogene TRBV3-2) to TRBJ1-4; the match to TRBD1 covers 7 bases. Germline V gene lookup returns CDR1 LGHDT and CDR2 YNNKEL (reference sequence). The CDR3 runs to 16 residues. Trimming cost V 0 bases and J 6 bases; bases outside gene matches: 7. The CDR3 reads CASSQDKGAADEKLFF. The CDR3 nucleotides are TGTGCCAGCAGCCAAGATAAGGGGGCGGCTGATGAAAAACTGTTTTTT.

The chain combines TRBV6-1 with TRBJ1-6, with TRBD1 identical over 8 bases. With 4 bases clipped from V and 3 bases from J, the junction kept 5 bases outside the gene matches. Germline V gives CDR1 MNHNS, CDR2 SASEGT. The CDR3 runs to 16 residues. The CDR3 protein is CASSAGQGVYNSPLHF. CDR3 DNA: TGTGCCAGCAGTGCAGGACAGGGAGTCTATAATTCACCCCTCCACTTT.

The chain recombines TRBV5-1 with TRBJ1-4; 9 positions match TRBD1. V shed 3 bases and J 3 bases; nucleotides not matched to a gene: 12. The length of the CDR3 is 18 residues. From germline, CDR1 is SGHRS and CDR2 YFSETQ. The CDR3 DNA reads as TGCGCCAGCAGCTGGGACAGGGTTGGGATCGGGGCTAATGAAAAACTGTTTTTT. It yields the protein CASSWDRVGIGANEKLFF.

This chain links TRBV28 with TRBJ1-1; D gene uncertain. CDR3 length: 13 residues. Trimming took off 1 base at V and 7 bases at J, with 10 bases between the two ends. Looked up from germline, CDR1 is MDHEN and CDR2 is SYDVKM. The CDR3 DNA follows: TGTGCCAGCAGTTTATCATCGGTAGTTGAAGCTTTCTTT. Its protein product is CASSLSSVVEAFF.

The chain's CDR3 is CATRGVRGSDTIYF. The CDR3 nucleotides are TGTGCCACCCGGGGAGTACGGGGGTCGGACACCATATATTTT. The V call is TRBV10-3, the J call TRBJ1-3; D may be TRBD1 (5 bases). V lost 10 bases and J lost 8, with 21 bases in between. The CDR3 covers 14 residues. Germline V gene lookup returns CDR1 ENHRY and CDR2 SYGVKD.

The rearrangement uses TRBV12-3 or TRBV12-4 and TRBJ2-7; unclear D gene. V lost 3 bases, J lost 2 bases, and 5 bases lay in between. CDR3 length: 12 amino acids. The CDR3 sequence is CASSFVTYEQYF. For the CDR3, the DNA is TGTGCCAGCAGTTTTGTCACCTACGAGCAGTACTTC.

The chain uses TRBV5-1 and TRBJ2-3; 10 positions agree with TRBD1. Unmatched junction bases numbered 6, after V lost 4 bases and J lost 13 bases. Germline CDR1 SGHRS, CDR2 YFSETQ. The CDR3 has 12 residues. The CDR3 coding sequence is TGCGCCAGCAGCGGCGACAGGGGGCGAGAGTATTTT. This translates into CASSGDRGREYF. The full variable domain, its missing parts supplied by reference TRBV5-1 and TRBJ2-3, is KAGVTQTPRYLIKTRGQQVTLSCSPISGHRSVSWYQQTPGQGLQFLFEYFSETQRNKGNFPGRFSGRQFSNSRSEMNVSTLELGDSALYLCASSGDRGREYFGPGTRLTVL.

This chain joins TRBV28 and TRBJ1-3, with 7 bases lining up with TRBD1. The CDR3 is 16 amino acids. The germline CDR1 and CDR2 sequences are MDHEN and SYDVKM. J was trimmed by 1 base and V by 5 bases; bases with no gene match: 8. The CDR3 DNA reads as TGTGCCAGCAGTCGCGACAGGGTATTTTCTGGAAACACCATATATTTT. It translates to CASSRDRVFSGNTIYF. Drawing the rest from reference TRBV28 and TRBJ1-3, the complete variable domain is DVKVTQSSRYLVKRTGEKVFLECVQDMDHENMFWYRQDPGLGLRLIYFSYDVKMKEKGDIPEGYSVSREKKERFSLILESASTNQTSMYLCASSRDRVFSGNTIYFGEGSWLTVV.

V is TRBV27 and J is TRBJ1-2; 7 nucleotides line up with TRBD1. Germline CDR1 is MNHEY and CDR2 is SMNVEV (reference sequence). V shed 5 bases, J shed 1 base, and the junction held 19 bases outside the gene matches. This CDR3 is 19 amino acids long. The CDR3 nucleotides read TGTGCCAGCAGTCCAATCACTTCTACAGGGGTCCGAGGTAACTATGGCTACACCTTC. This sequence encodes CASSPITSTGVRGNYGYTF.

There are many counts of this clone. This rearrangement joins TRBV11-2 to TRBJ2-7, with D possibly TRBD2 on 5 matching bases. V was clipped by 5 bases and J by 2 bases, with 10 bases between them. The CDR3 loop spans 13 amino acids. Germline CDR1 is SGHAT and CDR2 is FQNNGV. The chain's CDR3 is CASSLDGAYEQYF. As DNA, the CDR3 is TGTGCCAGCAGCCTGGACGGGGCCTACGAGCAGTACTTC. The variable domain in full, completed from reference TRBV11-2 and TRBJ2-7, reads EAGVAQSPRYKIIEKRQSVAFWCNPISGHATLYWYQQILGQGPKLLIQFQNNGVVDDSQLPKDRFSAERLKGVDSTLKIQPAKLEDSAVYLCASSLDGAYEQYFGPGTRLTVT.

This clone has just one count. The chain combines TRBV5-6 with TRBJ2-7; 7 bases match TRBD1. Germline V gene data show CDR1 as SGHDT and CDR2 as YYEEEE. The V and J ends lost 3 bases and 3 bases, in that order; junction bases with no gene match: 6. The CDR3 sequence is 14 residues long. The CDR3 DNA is TGTGCCAGCAGCTCCGGGACAGAGAACTACGAGCAGTACTTC. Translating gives CASSSGTENYEQYF.

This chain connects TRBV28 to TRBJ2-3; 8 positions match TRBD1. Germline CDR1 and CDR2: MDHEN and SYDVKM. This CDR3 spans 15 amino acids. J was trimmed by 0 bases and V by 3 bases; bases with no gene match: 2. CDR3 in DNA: TGTGCCAGCAGTTTCCAGGGGGCAAGCACAGATACGCAGTATTTT. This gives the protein CASSFQGASTDTQYF.

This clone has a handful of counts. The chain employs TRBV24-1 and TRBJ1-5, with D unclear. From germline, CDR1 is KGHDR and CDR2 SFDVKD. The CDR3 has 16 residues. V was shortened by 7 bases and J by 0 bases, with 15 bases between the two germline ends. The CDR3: CATRGGLGYSNQPQHF. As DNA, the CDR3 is TGTGCCACCAGGGGAGGGCTCGGTTATAGCAATCAGCCCCAGCATTTT.

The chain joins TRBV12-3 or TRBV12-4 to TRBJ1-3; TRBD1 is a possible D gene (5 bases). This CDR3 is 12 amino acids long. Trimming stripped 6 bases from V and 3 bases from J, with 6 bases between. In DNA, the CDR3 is TGTGCCAGCAGGGGGCTTGGAAACACCATATATTTT. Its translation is CASRGLGNTIYF.

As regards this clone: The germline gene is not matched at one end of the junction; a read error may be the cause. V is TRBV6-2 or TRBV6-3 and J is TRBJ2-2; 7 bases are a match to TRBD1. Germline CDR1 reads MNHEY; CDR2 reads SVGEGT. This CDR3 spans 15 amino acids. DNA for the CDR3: TGTGCCAGCGGTTACAGGGGCCGGAACACCGGGGAGCTGTTTTTT. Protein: CASGYRGRNTGELFF.